This entry describes one TCR beta chain. Its antigen is currently unknown. The CDR3 is 15 amino acids. The germline V and J ends were trimmed by 4 bases and 0 bases, with 10 bases remaining between them. CDR1 and CDR2 (germline): MNHNS, SASEGT. These data belong to a study of shared clonotypes between healthy human individuals. About the research overall: Every donor yielded three CD4 naive, three CD4 memory, two CD8 naive and one CD8 memory plate. Study-level points and caveats: The study found roughly 5% of naive CD4 clonotypes shared across several donors. What limited the represented genetic and exposure-history diversity was the small number of donors.

As originally analysed: Filtering differed for immunoSEQ, which gave only junction sequences without quality scores. Sequencing was performed with immunoSEQ multiplex PCR; in TCRdb, only in-frame clones are kept and a portion is missing. That table gives V, J and clone size, and the DNA gave D and trimming. This sample yields roughly 2,000,000 clones, of which about 95% are seen a single time; 1% to 1.5% belongs to the top ten. Terminally differentiated effector memory CD45RA+ cells were excluded from the naive CD8 cells, which were CD45RO-negative and positively selected for CCR7. Material for sequencing was naive CD8+ T cells sorted from blood. The source is a man younger than 35 in good health. The chain links TRBV6-1 to TRBJ1-5; D remains ambiguous. For the CDR3, the DNA is TGTGCCAGCAGTGCCTCAGTTTATAGCAATCAGCCCCAGCATTTT. Translated: CASSASVYSNQPQHF.